By share of the sample, the clone carrying this T cell receptor (beta chain) is medium-sized. The V end was cut by 9 bases, the J end by 0 bases, with 12 bases between. CDR1 SGHRS and CDR2 YFSETQ come from the germline V gene. The CDR3 has 13 residues. This specimen comes from a study of CD8 T cells in ankylosing spondylitis. One entry per CDR3 protein, called by TCRdb with MiXCR from the 5' RACE reads. Of fewer than 400,000 distinct CDR3 sequences listed, roughly 14% are singletons. Sequenced material: blood, either unsorted or a sorted T cell fraction (not recorded which). The V and J genes are TRBV5-1 and TRBJ1-1; D call uncertain. This clonotype originated in a male donor with ankylosing spondylitis or in good health (not recorded which). CDR3 in amino acids: CAKKPPLNTEAFF. The DNA for the CDR3 is TGCGCCAAAAAGCCCCCTTTGAACACTGAAGCTTTCTTT.